This is a list of T cell receptor beta chains from one sample in a study of monozygotic twins with cystic fibrosis. Generated by immunoSEQ multiplex PCR, the TCRdb table keeps only in-frame clones and is missing some. Of 4,000 to 5,000 clones listed, approximately 96% are singletons. The sequenced material came from blood. These receptors were collected from a boy between 2 and 10 years old with cystic fibrosis. Both conserved end residues are part of each CDR3. D genes are given only for firm matches. Clone size is shown for a subset of rows, as once, few, many or a class of expanded clone.

-	TRBV5-4	TRBJ2-7	-	TGTGCCAGCAGCTTGTTACAGCTGGAGGAGCAGTACTTC	CASSLLQLEEQYF
once	TRBV4-3	TRBJ2-7	-	TGCGCCAGCAGCCAAGCGATGGGCTCCTACGAGCAGTACTTC	CASSQAMGSYEQYF
-	TRBV5-6	TRBJ1-2	-	TGTGCCAGCAGCTCCGGCCTGAAGACAATCACTGGAGGCTATGGCTACACCTTC	CASSSGLKTITGGYGYTF
-	TRBV5-1	TRBJ1-4	-	TGCGCCAGTCGAGGGGGGACTAATGAAAAACTGTTTTTT	CASRGGTNEKLFF
-	TRBV7-8	TRBJ1-2	-	TGTGCCAGCAGCATCCGGACAGATAGCCAATGGGGCTACACCTTC	CASSIRTDSQWGYTF
once	TRBV5-6	TRBJ2-5	TRBD2	TGTGCCAGCAGCTTGGCGGCTAGCGGAAGTGAGACCCAGTACTTC	CASSLAASGSETQYF
-	TRBV2	TRBJ2-2	-	TGTGCCAGCAGTGCGGGGCAGCCGACGAACACCGGGGAGCTGTTTTTT	CASSAGQPTNTGELFF
-	TRBV27	TRBJ1-2	TRBD1	TGTGCCAGCAGTTTATATCCCCAGGGGGACTATGGCTACACCTTC	CASSLYPQGDYGYTF
few	TRBV7-9	TRBJ1-1	TRBD1	TGTGCCAGCAGCTACCAAGAGGCGGGACAGGGCGTTTGGTCTGAAGCTTTCTTT	CASSYQEAGQGVWSEAFF
-	TRBV5-6	TRBJ2-1	TRBD2	TGTGCCAGCAGCTTGGGGGCTAGCGGGGACAATGAGCAGTTCTTC	CASSLGASGDNEQFF
-	TRBV5-6	TRBJ2-1	-	TGTGCCAGCAGCCTGGGGCCGGTGACAGCCAATGAGCAGTTCTTC	CASSLGPVTANEQFF
once	TRBV7-2	TRBJ2-3	TRBD1	TGTGCCAGCAGCTTAACAGGGGTGGGCACAGATACGCAGTATTTT	CASSLTGVGTDTQYF
-	TRBV19	TRBJ2-7	-	TGTGCCAGTAGTATCGCCGGATTAAATCTCTACGAGCAGTACTTC	CASSIAGLNLYEQYF
-	TRBV6-1	TRBJ2-2	TRBD1	TGTGCCAGCAGTCCCGACAGGGGGCGTGGGGAGCTGTTTTTT	CASSPDRGRGELFF
-	TRBV2	TRBJ1-1	-	TGTGCCAGCAGAAACCAATCCCACGGGTCAGGGAACACTGAAGCTTTCTTT	CASRNQSHGSGNTEAFF
-	TRBV6-5	TRBJ1-4	-	TGTGCCAGCGGTCAAGGAGGTTATGAAAAACTGTTTTTT	CASGQGGYEKLFF
-	TRBV5-6	TRBJ2-2	-	TGTGCCAGCAGCTTGGTGCAGGGCCTCACCGGGGAGCTGTTTTTT	CASSLVQGLTGELFF
hyperexpanded	TRBV7-4	TRBJ2-3	TRBD2	TGTGCCAGCAGCTTACCGCGGGGGGGCACAGATACGCAGTATTTT	CASSLPRGGTDTQYF
-	TRBV7-2	TRBJ1-2	-	TGTGCCAGCAGCCCTAGTAGGGTCTATGGCTACACCTTC	CASSPSRVYGYTF
-	TRBV6-6	TRBJ1-1	-	TGTGCCAGCAGTTACTCGAAGGGAAACACTGAAGCTTTCTTT	CASSYSKGNTEAFF
-	TRBV9	TRBJ2-7	TRBD1	TGTGCCAGCAGCGCCGGGACAGGGGGCTTCGAGCAGTACTTC	CASSAGTGGFEQYF
-	TRBV10-1	TRBJ1-1	-	TGCGCCAGCAGTGAGTCGTCCAGGGCTCCTGAAGCTTTCTTT	CASSESSRAPEAFF
-	TRBV5-8	TRBJ1-2	-	TGTGCCAGCAGTATCGGGTCGCTCTATGGCTACACCTTC	CASSIGSLYGYTF
-	TRBV29-1	TRBJ2-1	-	TGCAGCATGTCCCGGACCAACAATGAGCAGTTCTTC	CSMSRTNNEQFF
-	TRBV5-4	TRBJ1-2	-	TGTGCCAGCAGCTTGGGACAGAGGGTTAACTATGGCTACACCTTC	CASSLGQRVNYGYTF
-	TRBV30	TRBJ2-5	TRBD1	TGTGCCTGGAGTGTACCCAGGGGGTACCAAGAGACCCAGTACTTC	CAWSVPRGYQETQYF
once	TRBV6-1	TRBJ1-2	-	TGTGCCAGCAGTGAAGTTGACTATGGCTACACCTTC	CASSEVDYGYTF
-	TRBV6-6	TRBJ2-5	-	TGTGCCAGCAGTTCGGGGGAGACCCAGTACTTC	CASSSGETQYF
-	TRBV2	TRBJ1-6	TRBD1	TGTGCCAGCAGTGAATGGTGGGACAGGAGCTCCTATAATTCACCCCTCCACTTT	CASSEWWDRSSYNSPLHF
-	TRBV4-3	TRBJ2-7	TRBD1	TGCGCCAGCAGCCCGACCCTCGGGACAGGGGGACCCGAGCAGTACTTC	CASSPTLGTGGPEQYF
-	TRBV27	TRBJ2-3	-	TGTGCCAGCAGTAGCACAGATACGCAGTATTTT	CASSSTDTQYF
-	TRBV6-1	TRBJ2-3	TRBD2	TGTGCCAGCAGTGCTGGCGGGGGGGCGTCAGATACGCAGTATTTT	CASSAGGGASDTQYF
-	TRBV11-3	TRBJ1-6	-	TGTGCCAGCAGCTTAGGCCGGAGGAATTCACCCCTCCACTTT	CASSLGRRNSPLHF
-	TRBV7-2	TRBJ2-2	TRBD2	TGTGCCAGCAGCGCCGGGACTAGCCAGCCCGGGGAGCTGTTTTTT	CASSAGTSQPGELFF
-	TRBV5-1	TRBJ1-5	-	TGCGCCAGCAGCGTCTCAGGGGATCTTCAGCCCCAGCATTTT	CASSVSGDLQPQHF
-	TRBV7-9	TRBJ1-4	TRBD1	TGTGCCAGCCCCTTTCGGACAGGGGGATGGGAAAAACTGTTTTTT	CASPFRTGGWEKLFF
-	TRBV29-1	TRBJ2-1	-	TGCAGCGTTGTCAGGGAGTCCTACAATGAGCAGTTCTTC	CSVVRESYNEQFF
-	TRBV2	TRBJ2-5	-	TGTGCCAGCAGACAGAGATTTTCCCAAGAGACCCAGTACTTC	CASRQRFSQETQYF
-	TRBV4-3	TRBJ2-7	TRBD1	TGCGCCAGCAGCCCCGGACAGGGTGGGTACGAGCAGTACTTC	CASSPGQGGYEQYF
-	TRBV6-5	TRBJ2-2	-	TGTGCCAGCAGTTACACGGGGGGCGCGGGCGGGGAGCTGTTTTTT	CASSYTGGAGGELFF
once	TRBV5-1	TRBJ1-4	TRBD1	TGCGCCAGCAGCCCCGGGGACAGACACGCCGAAAAACTGTTTTTT	CASSPGDRHAEKLFF
-	TRBV2	TRBJ2-3	-	TGTGCCAGCACCCCGGGCACAGATACGCAGTATTTT	CASTPGTDTQYF
-	TRBV6-1	TRBJ1-2	-	TGTGCCAGCAGTGATGGCGTAGGGGAATTCGAGAACTATGGCTACACCTTC	CASSDGVGEFENYGYTF
-	TRBV14	TRBJ2-2	-	TGTGCCAGCAGCCAAAAGGGGGAGCTGTTTTTT	CASSQKGELFF
-	TRBV11-3	TRBJ1-6	TRBD1	TGTGCCAGCAGCTTGGCACAGGGGGGAAGTCGACATTCACCCCTCCACTTT	CASSLAQGGSRHSPLHF
-	TRBV6-5	TRBJ2-5	-	TGTGCCAGCTCGCCCCCTACAGGGATTGAAGAGACCCAGTACTTC	CASSPPTGIEETQYF
-	TRBV30	TRBJ1-5	TRBD1	TGTGCCTGGTCCCGGGACAGGGACGTCAGACAGCCCCAGCATTTT	CAWSRDRDVRQPQHF
-	TRBV20-1	TRBJ1-2	-	TGCAGTGCTTCTACAGGGACGGGCTACACCTTC	CSASTGTGYTF
-	TRBV7-2	TRBJ1-5	-	TGTGCCAGCAGCTTAGTAAGCTTGGGCAATCAGCCCCAGCATTTT	CASSLVSLGNQPQHF
once	TRBV30	TRBJ1-2	-	TGTGCCTGGAGTGCCTCCGGGACCTCGACTAACTATGGCTACACCTTC	CAWSASGTSTNYGYTF